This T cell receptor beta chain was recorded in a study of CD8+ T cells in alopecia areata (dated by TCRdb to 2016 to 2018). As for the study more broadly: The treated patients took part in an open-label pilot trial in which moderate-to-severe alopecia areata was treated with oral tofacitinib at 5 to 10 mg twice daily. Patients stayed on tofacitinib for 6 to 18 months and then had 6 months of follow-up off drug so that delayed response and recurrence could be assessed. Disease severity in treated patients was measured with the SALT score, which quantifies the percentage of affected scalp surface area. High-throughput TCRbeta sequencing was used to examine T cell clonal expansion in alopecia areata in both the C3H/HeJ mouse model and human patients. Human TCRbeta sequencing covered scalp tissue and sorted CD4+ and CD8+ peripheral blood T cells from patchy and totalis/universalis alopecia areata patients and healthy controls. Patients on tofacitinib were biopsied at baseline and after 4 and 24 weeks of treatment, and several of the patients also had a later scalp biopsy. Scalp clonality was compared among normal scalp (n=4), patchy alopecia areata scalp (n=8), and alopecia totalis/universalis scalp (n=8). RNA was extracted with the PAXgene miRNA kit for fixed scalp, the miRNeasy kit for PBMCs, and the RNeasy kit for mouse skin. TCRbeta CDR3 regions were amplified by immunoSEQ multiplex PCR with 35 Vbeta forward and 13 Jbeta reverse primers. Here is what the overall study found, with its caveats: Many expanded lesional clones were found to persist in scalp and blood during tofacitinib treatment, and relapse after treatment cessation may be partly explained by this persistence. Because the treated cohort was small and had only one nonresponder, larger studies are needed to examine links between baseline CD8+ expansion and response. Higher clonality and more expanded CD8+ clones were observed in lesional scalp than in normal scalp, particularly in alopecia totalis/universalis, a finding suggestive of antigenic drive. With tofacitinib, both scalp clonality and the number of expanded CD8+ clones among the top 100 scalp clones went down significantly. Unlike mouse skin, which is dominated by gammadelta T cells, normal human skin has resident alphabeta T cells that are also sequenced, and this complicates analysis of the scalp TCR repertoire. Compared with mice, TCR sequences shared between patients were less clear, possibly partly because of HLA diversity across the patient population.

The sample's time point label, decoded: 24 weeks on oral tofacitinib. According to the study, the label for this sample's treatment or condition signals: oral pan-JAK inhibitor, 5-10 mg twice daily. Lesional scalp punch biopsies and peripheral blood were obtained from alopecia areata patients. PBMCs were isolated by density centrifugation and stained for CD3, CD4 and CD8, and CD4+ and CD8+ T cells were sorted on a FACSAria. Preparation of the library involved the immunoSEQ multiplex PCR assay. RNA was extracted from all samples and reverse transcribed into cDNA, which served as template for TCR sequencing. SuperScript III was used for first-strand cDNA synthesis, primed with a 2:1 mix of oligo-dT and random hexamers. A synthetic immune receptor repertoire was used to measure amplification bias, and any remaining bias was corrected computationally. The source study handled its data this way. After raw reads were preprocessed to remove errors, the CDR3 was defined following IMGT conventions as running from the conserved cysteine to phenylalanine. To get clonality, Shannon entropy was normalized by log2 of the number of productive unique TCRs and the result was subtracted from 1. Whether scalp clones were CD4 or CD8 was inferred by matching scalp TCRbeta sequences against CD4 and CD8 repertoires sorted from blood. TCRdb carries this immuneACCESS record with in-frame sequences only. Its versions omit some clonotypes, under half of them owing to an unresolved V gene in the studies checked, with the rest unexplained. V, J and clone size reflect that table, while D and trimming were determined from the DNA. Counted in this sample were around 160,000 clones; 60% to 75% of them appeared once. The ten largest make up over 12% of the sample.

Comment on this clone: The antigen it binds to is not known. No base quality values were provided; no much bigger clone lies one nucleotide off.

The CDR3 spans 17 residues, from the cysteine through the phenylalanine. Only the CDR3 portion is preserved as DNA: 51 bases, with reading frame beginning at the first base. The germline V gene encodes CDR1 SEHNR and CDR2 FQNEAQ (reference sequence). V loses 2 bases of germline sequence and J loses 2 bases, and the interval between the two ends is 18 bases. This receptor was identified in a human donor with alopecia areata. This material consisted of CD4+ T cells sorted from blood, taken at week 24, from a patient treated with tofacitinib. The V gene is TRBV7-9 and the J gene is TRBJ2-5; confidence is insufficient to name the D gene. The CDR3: CASSLPFAAVVQETQYF. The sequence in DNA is TGTGCCAGCAGCTTACCGTTTGCGGCCGTGGTGCAAGAGACCCAGTACTTC.